The 32 T cell receptor beta chains below all came from one sample that was sequenced in a study of T-cell reconstitution after alpha-beta-depleted transplantation in children. Library preparation (for TCRbeta) was performed with unique molecular identifiers. Each CDR3 protein is one row after TCRdb ran MiXCR on the PCR reads. In the table there are about 240,000 distinct CDR3 sequences, more than 10% of which are singletons. The sample in question was PBMCs from the stem cell graft donor, obtained from the stem cell graft. The receptors stem from a human donor who donated a stem cell graft to a child with acute lymphoblastic leukemia.

The sample holds a few counts of this clonotype. V usage is TRBV10-3 and J usage is TRBJ2-1, with D tentatively TRBD1 or TRBD2 (6 bases each). The CDR3 extends over 14 amino acids. V lost 2 bases and J lost 7, with 12 bases in between. Looked up from germline, CDR1 is ENHRY and CDR2 is SYGVKD. The CDR3 spells CAISEGTRGNEQFF. The CDR3 DNA is TGTGCCATCAGTGAGGGGACACGGGGGAATGAGCAGTTCTTC.

In this sample, this clonotype turned up many times. CDR3 nucleotide sequence: TGTGCCAGCAGCTATTCCGGGACAGGGGAGTCCTACGAGCAGTACTTC. Its translation: CASSYSGTGESYEQYF. The rearrangement joins TRBV12-3 or TRBV12-4 to TRBJ2-7; 10 nucleotides line up with TRBD1. V was clipped by 6 bases and J by 1 base; unmatched bases: 9. The CDR3 is made up of 16 amino acids.

This clonotype was detected many times. This chain connects TRBV5-1 to TRBJ2-3, with TRBD2 as a possible D gene (5 bases). CDR3 length: 15 residues. V was shortened by 0 bases and J by 2 bases, with 10 bases between the two germline ends. CDR1 is SGHRS and CDR2 is YFSETQ in the germline V gene. The CDR3 nucleotides read TGCGCCAGCAGCTTGGCCGCGAGGGACACAGATACGCAGTATTTT. It yields the protein CASSLAARDTDTQYF. Looking up the rest from reference TRBV5-1 and TRBJ2-3 gives the full variable domain: KAGVTQTPRYLIKTRGQQVTLSCSPISGHRSVSWYQQTPGQGLQFLFEYFSETQRNKGNFPGRFSGRQFSNSRSEMNVSTLELGDSALYLCASSLAARDTDTQYFGPGTRLTVL.

There are a few counts of this clonotype. The chain carries TRBV7-6 and TRBJ2-7; 8 bases agree with TRBD1. The CDR3 runs 14 residues. CDR1 and CDR2 from the germline V gene are SGHVS and FNYEAQ. The V segment lost 4 bases and the J segment 6 bases; nucleotides outside the gene matches: 8. The CDR3 is CASSSRTGWGEQYF. CDR3 bases: TGTGCCAGCAGCTCACGGACAGGGTGGGGCGAGCAGTACTTC.

This sequence joins TRBV5-6 and TRBJ1-2, with D hard to call. The CDR3 contains 14 residues. Germline CDR1 is SGHDT and CDR2 is YYEEEE. Trimming took 5 bases from V and 2 from J, leaving 13 bases between them. The CDR3 region is CASRPRIGNYGYTF. The CDR3 coding sequence is TGTGCCAGCAGACCGAGGATCGGAAACTATGGCTACACCTTC. The full variable domain, completed using reference TRBV5-6 and TRBJ1-2, is DAGVTQSPTHLIKTRGQQVTLRCSPKSGHDTVSWYQQALGQGPQFIFQYYEEEERQRGNFPDRFSGHQFPNYSSELNVNALLLGDSALYLCASRPRIGNYGYTFGSGTRLTVV.

This clonotype was seen many times. The chain uses TRBV9 and TRBJ1-4; 11 positions match TRBD1. Germline V lookup: CDR1 SGDLS, CDR2 YYNGEE. The junction had 2 bases not matched to a gene; V was cut back by 3 bases and J by 7 bases. The CDR3 extends over 14 amino acids. Here the CDR3 reads CASSGGTGGEKLFF. The CDR3 nucleotides are TGTGCCAGCAGCGGGGGGACAGGGGGTGAAAAACTGTTTTTT.

This clonotype came up many times. The rearrangement links TRBV28 to TRBJ2-7, with D hard to call. Germline assignment: CDR1 MDHEN and CDR2 SYDVKM. V was shortened by 1 base and J by 7 bases, with 11 bases between the two germline ends. The CDR3 loop spans 13 amino acids. CDR3 coding DNA: TGTGCCAGCAGTTTATACCAGGTCGGGGAGCAGTACTTC. Residues: CASSLYQVGEQYF.

This clonotype showed up just a few times. V is TRBV20-1 and J is TRBJ1-2; 9 nucleotides match TRBD1. Germline loops: CDR1 DFQATT, CDR2 SNEGSKA (reference sequence). The CDR3 totals 15 residues. Trimming took 3 bases from V and 8 from J; bases not matched to a gene: 13. The CDR3 bases are TGCAGTGCTAGGAGTTCAAGGGGACAGGGAGGAGGCTACACCTTC. Translating it yields CSARSSRGQGGGYTF.

This clonotype occurred many times. The genes are TRBV5-5 and TRBJ1-1, with TRBD1 matching over 8 bases. The J segment lost 5 bases and the V segment lost 5 bases, leaving 5 bases of the junction unmatched. Germline V gene lookup returns CDR1 SGHKS and CDR2 YYEKEE (reference sequence). The CDR3 is 13 residues long. CDR3 protein: CASSSWTGTEAFF. As DNA, the CDR3 is TGTGCCAGCAGTTCCTGGACAGGGACTGAAGCTTTCTTT.

This clonotype came up many times. The chain uses TRBV15 and TRBJ1-6; D is undetermined. CDR3 length: 14 residues. The germline V and J ends were trimmed by 0 bases and 8 bases, with 8 bases remaining between them. Germline CDR1 LNHNV, CDR2 YYDKDF (reference sequence). CDR3 residues: CATSRDVQDSPLHF. In DNA form, the CDR3 reads TGTGCCACCAGCAGAGATGTTCAGGATTCACCCCTCCACTTT.

This clonotype has a count of ten or more. The chain uses TRBV20-1 and TRBJ2-1, with 11 bases lining up with TRBD2. Germline CDR1 is DFQATT and CDR2 is SNEGSKA (reference sequence). V was pared by 2 bases and J by 2 bases, with 8 bases of the junction left unmatched. This CDR3 is 17 amino acids long. CDR3 residues: CSARPGMTSGTYNEQFF. The CDR3 DNA follows: TGCAGTGCTAGACCGGGAATGACTAGCGGGACCTACAATGAGCAGTTCTTC.

This clonotype was seen repeatedly, ten times or more. The gene calls are TRBV29-1 and TRBJ1-2, with TRBD1 as a possible D gene (6 bases). CDR3 length: 13 residues. V was trimmed by 2 bases and J by 2 bases, leaving 9 bases between them. Germline CDR1 and CDR2: SQVTM and ANQGSEA. The CDR3 coding sequence is TGCAGCGTTGAACCAGGGGTGAACTATGGCTACACCTTC. Residues: CSVEPGVNYGYTF. Full variable domain (outside the CDR3, taken from reference TRBV29-1 and TRBJ1-2): SAVISQKPSRDICQRGTSLTIQCQVDSQVTMMFWYRQQPGQSLTLIATANQGSEATYESGFVIDKFPISRPNLTFSTLTVSNMSPEDSSIYLCSVEPGVNYGYTFGSGTRLTVV.

This clonotype was counted between two and nine times. This rearrangement joins TRBV29-1 to TRBJ2-7, with 9 bases identical to TRBD2. The junction had 6 bases not matched to a gene; V was cut back by 7 bases and J by 2 bases. Germline CDR1 and CDR2: SQVTM and ANQGSEA. CDR3 size: 13 residues. The CDR3 loop is CSGRGGGAYEQYF. CDR3 bases: TGCAGCGGCCGCGGGGGGGGAGCCTACGAGCAGTACTTC.

This clonotype was picked up a small number of times. The V call is TRBV27, the J call TRBJ1-5; D is ambiguous. The CDR3 covers 13 residues. Trimming took 6 bases from V and 4 from J, leaving 10 bases between them. CDR1 is MNHEY, CDR2 SMNVEV, per germline (reference sequence). The CDR3 coding sequence is TGTGCCAGCAGGGATTTTCCGAATCAGCCCCAGCATTTT. Amino acids: CASRDFPNQPQHF.

This clonotype was recorded a few times. The gene calls are TRBV4-1 and TRBJ1-5, with D hard to call. The CDR3 has 16 amino acids. V shed 0 bases and J shed 4 bases, with 13 bases lying between them. Germline values: CDR1 MGHRA, CDR2 YSYEKL. The CDR3 bases are TGCGCCAGCAGCCAAGATGGAGGTATGGGGAATCAGCCCCAGCATTTT. The encoded protein is CASSQDGGMGNQPQHF.

This clonotype was detected only a few times. The genes are TRBV5-6 and TRBJ1-1; 9 positions match TRBD1. The CDR3 spans 15 residues. In germline, CDR1 is SGHDT, CDR2 YYEEEE. The V and J ends lost 4 bases and 0 bases, in that order; junction bases with no gene match: 4. The CDR3 loop is CASSDWTGVNTEAFF. CDR3 coding DNA: TGTGCCAGCAGCGATTGGACAGGGGTGAACACTGAAGCTTTCTTT.

CDR3 nucleotides: TGTGCCAGCAGCGTAGGGCGGGGGGGGTACAATGAGCAGTTCTTC. This sequence encodes CASSVGRGGYNEQFF. The chain uses TRBV9 and TRBJ2-1; 9 nucleotides line up with TRBD2. The CDR3 runs 15 residues. With 0 bases clipped from V and 4 bases from J, the junction kept 2 bases outside the gene matches. Germline CDR1 is SGDLS and CDR2 is YYNGEE. Variable domain in full (rest from reference TRBV9 and TRBJ2-1): DSGVTQTPKHLITATGQRVTLRCSPRSGDLSVYWYQQSLDQGLQFLIQYYNGEERAKGNILERFSAQQFPDLHSELNLSSLELGDSALYFCASSVGRGGYNEQFFGPGTRLTVL.

The genes are TRBV6-1 and TRBJ2-1; D is undetermined. Germline V gene lookup returns CDR1 MNHNS and CDR2 SASEGT. V was pared by 6 bases and J by 6 bases, with 18 bases between. There are 15 residues in the CDR3. The chain's CDR3 is CASSSVVTAPNEQFF. For the CDR3, the DNA is TGTGCCAGCAGCTCCGTCGTGACCGCTCCCAATGAGCAGTTCTTC.

This rearrangement joins TRBV20-1 to TRBJ2-1; tentative D call: TRBD2 (6 bases). This CDR3 is built from 14 residues. V lost 0 bases, J lost 7 bases, and 13 bases lay in between. The germline gives CDR1 DFQATT, CDR2 SNEGSKA (reference sequence). CDR3 region: CSARDAGTGNEQFF. CDR3 DNA sequence: TGCAGTGCTAGAGATGCGGGAACGGGTAATGAGCAGTTCTTC.

As concerns this clonotype: This may arise from a read error, as a much more abundant clone is one base away. The chain is built from TRBV5-1 and TRBJ2-4, with TRBD1 matching 7 bases. This CDR3 spans 14 amino acids. Germline-derived CDR1 and CDR2 are SGHRS and YFSETQ. This CDR3 reads CASSARDSSNSQYF. The CDR3 nucleotides read TGCGCCAGCAGCGCCCGGGACAGTTCGAACAGTCAGTACTTC. Full variable domain (missing parts from reference TRBV5-1 and TRBJ2-4): KAGVTQTPRYLIKTRGQQVTLSCSPISGHRSVSWYQQTPGQGLQFLFEYFSETQRNKGNFPGRFSGRQFSNSRSEMNVSTLELGDSALYLCASSARDSSNSQYFGAGTRLSVL.

This clonotype was seen repeatedly, ten times or more. The genes are TRBV20-1 and TRBJ2-1; TRBD1 might be the D (6 bases). Germline V gives CDR1 DFQATT, CDR2 SNEGSKA (reference sequence). The V end was cut by 3 bases, the J end by 4 bases, with 22 bases between. This CDR3 has 17 amino acids. Written as DNA, the CDR3 is TGCAGTGCTAGCCCCACCTTGGGGGCAGAGACTTACAATGAGCAGTTCTTC. This translates into CSASPTLGAETYNEQFF.

This clonotype was recorded many times. The V gene is TRBV3-1, the J gene TRBJ2-7; 10 bases fit TRBD2. Looked up from germline, CDR1 is LGHDT and CDR2 is YNNKEL (reference sequence). V shed 0 bases and J 3 bases; nucleotides not matched to a gene: 8. This CDR3 comprises 17 residues. The DNA for the CDR3 is TGTGCCAGCAGCCAAGAGGGAAAGGGACTAGCGAACTACGAGCAGTACTTC. It translates to CASSQEGKGLANYEQYF.

The sample holds many counts of this clonotype. The V gene is TRBV20-1, the J gene TRBJ2-7; the D is unclear. Germline V gene lookup returns CDR1 DFQATT and CDR2 SNEGSKA (reference sequence). V lost 4 bases and J 3 bases, leaving 13 bases between the germline ends. This CDR3 comprises 13 residues. The CDR3 reads CSANGPPYYEQYF. The CDR3 DNA follows: TGCAGTGCTAATGGGCCCCCCTACTACGAGCAGTACTTC.

This clonotype was observed many times. The chain carries TRBV6-5 and TRBJ2-1; 10 bases are shared with TRBD2. This CDR3 is built from 15 residues. V shed 0 bases and J 8 bases; nucleotides not matched to a gene: 4. Germline V gives CDR1 MNHEY, CDR2 SVGAGI. The CDR3 region has the DNA TGTGCCAGCAGTTACTCCGCTAGCGGGAGTTATGAGCAGTTCTTC. This codes for CASSYSASGSYEQFF.

This clonotype came up many times. The chain uses TRBV20-1 and TRBJ2-1; the D gene is possibly TRBD2 (6 bases). Trimming took 1 base from V and 7 from J, leaving 23 bases between them. Germline V lookup: CDR1 DFQATT, CDR2 SNEGSKA (reference sequence). The CDR3 consists of 17 residues. CDR3 bases: TGCAGTGCTAGAGCGGGGTTTATGGAGGGTTTTCGGAATGAGCAGTTCTTC. Translation gives CSARAGFMEGFRNEQFF.

At least ten counts were recorded for this clonotype. The rearrangement links TRBV6-1 to TRBJ2-3, with 7 nucleotides matching TRBD1. The CDR3 sequence is 13 residues long. Per germline, CDR1 MNHNS and CDR2 SASEGT. V dropped 11 bases and J dropped 0; count of bases not matched to a gene: 5. The CDR3, as DNA: TGTGCCGTACGGGGACAGAGCACAGATACGCAGTATTTT. It codes for CAVRGQSTDTQYF.

This clonotype was picked up many times. This chain links TRBV20-1 with TRBJ2-5, with TRBD2 matching over 15 bases. This CDR3 is built from 18 residues. Germline V CDR1 and CDR2: DFQATT, SNEGSKA (reference sequence). The V gene end was trimmed by 1 base and the J gene end by 5 bases; junction bases not matched to a gene: 11. The CDR3 spells CSARGGLAGGLLEETQYF. In DNA, the CDR3 is TGCAGTGCTAGAGGGGGACTAGCGGGAGGACTCCTCGAGGAGACCCAGTACTTC.

V is TRBV30 and J is TRBJ2-1; TRBD2 matches at 8 bases. Per germline, CDR1 GTSNPN and CDR2 SVGIG (reference sequence). This CDR3 contains 14 residues. V lost 2 bases and J lost 9; bases outside the gene matches: 9. Written as DNA, the CDR3 is TGTGCCTGGAGTTTTCGGACTAGCCTGGGTGAGCAGTTCTTC. The encoded protein is CAWSFRTSLGEQFF.

V usage is TRBV18 and J usage is TRBJ2-1; D ambiguous. Germline V gene sequence: CDR1 KGHSH, CDR2 LQKENI. The V end lost 0 bases, the J end lost 0 bases, and 9 bases lay between the germline ends. The CDR3 is made up of 16 amino acids. CDR3 sequence: CASSPPSKYSYNEQFF. DNA for the CDR3: TGTGCCAGCTCACCACCGTCAAAATACTCCTACAATGAGCAGTTCTTC.

This clonotype was seen ten or more times. This CDR3 reads CAISEKGTDNSPLHF. CDR3 bases: TGTGCCATCAGTGAAAAGGGAACTGATAATTCACCCCTCCACTTT. J is TRBJ1-6 and V is TRBV10-3; D call uncertain. Trimming left V 3 bases short and J 5 bases short, with 11 bases between. This CDR3 comprises 15 residues. From germline, CDR1 is ENHRY and CDR2 SYGVKD.

This clonotype was found many times. The rearrangement uses TRBV4-1 and TRBJ2-3; D gene ambiguous. Germline V gene data show CDR1 as MGHRA and CDR2 as YSYEKL. There are 13 residues in the CDR3. V lost 3 bases and J 6 bases, leaving 10 bases between the germline ends. CDR3 nucleotide sequence: TGCGCCAGCAGCCACTTACGAGAGGATACGCAGTATTTT. This sequence encodes CASSHLREDTQYF.

This clonotype was seen a handful of times. The chain links TRBV7-8 to TRBJ2-7; D gene unclear. In germline, CDR1 is SGHVS, CDR2 FQNEAQ. V lost 4 bases and J 0 bases, leaving 7 bases between the germline ends. The CDR3 length is 13 residues. CDR3: CASSSINSYEQYF. The CDR3 DNA reads TGTGCCAGCAGCTCCATTAACTCCTACGAGCAGTACTTC.